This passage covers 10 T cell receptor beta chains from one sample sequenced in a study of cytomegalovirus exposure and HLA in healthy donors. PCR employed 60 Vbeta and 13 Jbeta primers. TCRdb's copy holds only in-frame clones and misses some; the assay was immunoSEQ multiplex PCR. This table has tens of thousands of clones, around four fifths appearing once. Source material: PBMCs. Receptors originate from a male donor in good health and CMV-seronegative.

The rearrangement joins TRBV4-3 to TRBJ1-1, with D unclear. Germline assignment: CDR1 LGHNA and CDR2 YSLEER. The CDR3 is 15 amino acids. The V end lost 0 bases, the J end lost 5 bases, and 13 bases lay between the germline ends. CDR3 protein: CASSQDSSRGTEAFF. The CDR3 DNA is TGCGCCAGCAGCCAAGATTCGTCCCGAGGGACTGAAGCTTTCTTT.

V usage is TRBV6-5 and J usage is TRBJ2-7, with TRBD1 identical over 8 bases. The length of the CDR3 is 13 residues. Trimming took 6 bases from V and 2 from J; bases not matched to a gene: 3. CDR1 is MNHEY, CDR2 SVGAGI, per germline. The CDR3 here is CASRIQGAYEQYF. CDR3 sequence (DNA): TGTGCCAGCAGGATACAGGGGGCCTACGAGCAGTACTTC.

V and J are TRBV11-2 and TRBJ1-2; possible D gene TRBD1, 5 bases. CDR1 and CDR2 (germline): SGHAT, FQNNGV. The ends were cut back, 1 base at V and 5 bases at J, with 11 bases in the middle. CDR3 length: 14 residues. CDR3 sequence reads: CASSLGDSVYGYTF. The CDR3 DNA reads TGTGCCAGCAGCTTAGGGGACTCCGTATATGGCTACACCTTC. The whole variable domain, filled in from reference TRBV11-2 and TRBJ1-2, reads EAGVAQSPRYKIIEKRQSVAFWCNPISGHATLYWYQQILGQGPKLLIQFQNNGVVDDSQLPKDRFSAERLKGVDSTLKIQPAKLEDSAVYLCASSLGDSVYGYTFGSGTRLTVV.

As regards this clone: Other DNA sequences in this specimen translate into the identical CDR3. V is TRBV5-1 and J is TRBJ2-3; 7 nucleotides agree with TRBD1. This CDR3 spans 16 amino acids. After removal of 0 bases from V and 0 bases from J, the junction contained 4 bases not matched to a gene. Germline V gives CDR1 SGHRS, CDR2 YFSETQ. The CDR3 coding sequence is TGCGCCAGCAGCTTGGGACAGGGTCTTAGCACAGATACGCAGTATTTT. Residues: CASSLGQGLSTDTQYF.

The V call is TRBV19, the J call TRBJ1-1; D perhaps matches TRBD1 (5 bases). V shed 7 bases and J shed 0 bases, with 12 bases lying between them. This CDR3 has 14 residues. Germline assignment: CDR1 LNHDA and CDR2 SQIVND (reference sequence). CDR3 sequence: CASKGVTMNTEAFF. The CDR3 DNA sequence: TGTGCCAGTAAAGGGGTAACAATGAACACTGAAGCTTTCTTT.

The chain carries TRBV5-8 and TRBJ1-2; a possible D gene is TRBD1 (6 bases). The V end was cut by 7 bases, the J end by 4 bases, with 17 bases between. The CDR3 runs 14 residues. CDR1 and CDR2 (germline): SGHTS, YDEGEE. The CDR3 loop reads CASLTQGSAYGYTF. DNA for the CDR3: TGTGCCAGCCTGACTCAGGGGAGTGCCTATGGCTACACCTTC. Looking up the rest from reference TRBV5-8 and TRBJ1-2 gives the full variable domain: EAGVTQSPTHLIKTRGQQATLRCSPISGHTSVYWYQQALGLGLQFLLWYDEGEERNRGNFPPRFSGRQFPNYSSELNVNALELEDSALYLCASLTQGSAYGYTFGSGTRLTVV.

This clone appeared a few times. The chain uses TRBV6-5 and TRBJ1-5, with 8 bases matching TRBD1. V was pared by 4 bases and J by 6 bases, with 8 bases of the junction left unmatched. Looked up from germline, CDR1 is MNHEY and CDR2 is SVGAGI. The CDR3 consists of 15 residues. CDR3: CASSSRGLLGQPQHF. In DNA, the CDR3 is TGTGCCAGCAGTTCCAGGGGGCTATTAGGTCAGCCCCAGCATTTT.

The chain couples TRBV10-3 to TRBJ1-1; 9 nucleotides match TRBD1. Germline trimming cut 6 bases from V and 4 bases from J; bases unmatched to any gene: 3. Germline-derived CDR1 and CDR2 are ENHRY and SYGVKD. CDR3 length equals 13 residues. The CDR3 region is CAIRETGGTEAFF. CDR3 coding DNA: TGTGCCATCAGGGAGACAGGGGGCACTGAAGCTTTCTTT.

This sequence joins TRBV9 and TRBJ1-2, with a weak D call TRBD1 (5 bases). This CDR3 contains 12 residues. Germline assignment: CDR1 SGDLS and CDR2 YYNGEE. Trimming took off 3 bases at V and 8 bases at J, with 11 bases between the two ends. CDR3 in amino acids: CASSGGGEGYTF. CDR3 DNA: TGTGCCAGCAGCGGGGGAGGGGAGGGCTACACCTTC.

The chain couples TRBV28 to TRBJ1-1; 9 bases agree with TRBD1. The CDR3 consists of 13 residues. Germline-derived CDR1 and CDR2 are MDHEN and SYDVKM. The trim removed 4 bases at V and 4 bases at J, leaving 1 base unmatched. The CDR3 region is CASSSGQGTEAFF. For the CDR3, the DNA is TGTGCCAGCAGTTCGGGACAGGGCACTGAAGCTTTCTTT.